This is a list of T cell receptor beta chains from one sample in a study of PD-1 blockade in classical Hodgkin lymphoma. Sequenced by immunoSEQ multiplex PCR; TCRdb stores in-frame clones only, minus some. The table shows approximately 17,000 clones, with approximately 60% occurring only once. Sequenced here: peripheral blood mononuclear cells (PBMCs), sampled before the second cycle of nivolumab. These receptors originate from a human donor with classical Hodgkin lymphoma. Each CDR3 is given with its conserved first and last residue. The D gene is left open where the match is weak. Clone size is shown for a subset of rows, as once, few, many or a class of expanded clone.

j_call clone_size cdr3_length v_call d_call cdr3_aa cdr3_nt
TRBJ1-4 . 16 TRBV4-1 TRBD1 CASSQGRQGMSEKLFF TGCGCCAGCAGCCAAGGGAGACAGGGCATGAGTGAAAAACTGTTTTTT
TRBJ2-7 few 15 TRBV7-9 . CASSLDAVVSYEQYF TGTGCCAGCAGCTTAGATGCGGTCGTCTCCTACGAGCAGTACTTC
TRBJ1-1 . 13 TRBV5-1 . CASSFGRNTEAFF TGCGCCAGCAGCTTCGGACGGAACACTGAAGCTTTCTTT
TRBJ2-3 . 16 TRBV28 . CASSQGGTTGTDTQYF TGTGCCAGCAGTCAAGGCGGGACCACCGGCACAGATACGCAGTATTTT
TRBJ1-6 medium-sized 15 TRBV19 TRBD1 CASSISGTGNSPLHF TGTGCCAGTAGTATATCCGGGACAGGGAATTCACCCCTCCACTTT
TRBJ2-2 . 15 TRBV5-1 . CASSFSGTGTGELFF TGCGCCAGCAGCTTCAGTGGGACGGGCACCGGGGAGCTGTTTTTT
TRBJ1-2 . 16 TRBV28 . CASSFPVVEGNYGYTF TGTGCCAGCAGTTTCCCGGTCGTCGAGGGGAACTATGGCTACACCTTC
TRBJ1-2 . 14 TRBV28 . CASSMTGGNYGYTF TGTGCCAGCAGTATGACAGGCGGTAACTATGGCTACACCTTC
TRBJ2-7 medium-sized 15 TRBV5-1 TRBD1 CASSWWGQGLGEQYF TGCGCCAGCAGCTGGTGGGGACAGGGATTGGGAGAGCAGTACTTC
TRBJ2-3 . 16 TRBV4-1 . CASSQLRDSRTDTQYF TGCGCCAGCAGCCAACTCCGGGACTCCCGCACAGATACGCAGTATTTT
TRBJ2-3 . 16 TRBV28 TRBD1 CASSPTGTGVADTQYF TGTGCCAGCAGTCCAACCGGGACAGGGGTTGCTGATACGCAGTATTTT
TRBJ1-5 . 15 TRBV27 TRBD1 CASRLRTGGNQPQHF TGTGCCAGCAGGTTAAGAACAGGGGGTAATCAGCCCCAGCATTTT
TRBJ2-3 . 18 TRBV7-9 TRBD2 CASSRTSGTPSSTDTQYF TGTGCCAGCAGCCGGACTAGCGGGACACCCTCTAGCACAGATACGCAGTATTTT
TRBJ1-1 few 12 TRBV28 TRBD1 CAGQETGIEAFF TGTGCCGGACAAGAGACAGGGATTGAAGCTTTCTTT
TRBJ2-2 few 12 TRBV28 . CASRQSTGELFF TGTGCCAGCAGACAGAGCACCGGGGAGCTGTTTTTT